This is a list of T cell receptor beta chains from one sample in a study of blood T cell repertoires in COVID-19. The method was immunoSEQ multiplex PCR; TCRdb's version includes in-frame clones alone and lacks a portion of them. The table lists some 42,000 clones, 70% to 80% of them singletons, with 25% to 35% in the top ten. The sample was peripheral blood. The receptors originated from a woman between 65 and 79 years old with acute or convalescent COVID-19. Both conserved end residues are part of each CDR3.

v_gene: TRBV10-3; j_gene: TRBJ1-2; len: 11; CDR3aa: CAIGAGNGYTF
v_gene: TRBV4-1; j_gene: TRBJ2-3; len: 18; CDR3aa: CASSQDVMASGSPDTQYF
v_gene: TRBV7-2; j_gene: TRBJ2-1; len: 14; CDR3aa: CASSLDVVGNEQFF
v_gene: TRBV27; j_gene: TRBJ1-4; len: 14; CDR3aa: CASAPRGSNEKLFF
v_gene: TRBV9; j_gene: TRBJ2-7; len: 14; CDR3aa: CASSVGSDSYEQYF
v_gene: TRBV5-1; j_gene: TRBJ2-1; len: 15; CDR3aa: CASTQSNPQDNEQFF
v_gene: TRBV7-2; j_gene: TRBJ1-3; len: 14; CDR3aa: CASSLAGVGNTIYF
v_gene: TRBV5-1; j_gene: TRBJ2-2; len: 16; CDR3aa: CASSVQGQVGTGELFF
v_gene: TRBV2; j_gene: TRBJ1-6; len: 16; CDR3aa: CASSASTGGRDSPLHF
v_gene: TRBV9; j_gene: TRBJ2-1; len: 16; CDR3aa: CASSIGREGPYNEQFF
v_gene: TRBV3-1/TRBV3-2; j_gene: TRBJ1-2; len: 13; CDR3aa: CASSVTGDYGYTF
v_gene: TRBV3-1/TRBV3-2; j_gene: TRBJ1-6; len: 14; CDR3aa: CASSQGQGRSPLHF
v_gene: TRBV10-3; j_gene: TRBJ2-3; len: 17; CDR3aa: CAISGTSGSTSTDTQYF
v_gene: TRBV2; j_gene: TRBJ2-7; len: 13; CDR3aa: CASTYRGLDEQYF
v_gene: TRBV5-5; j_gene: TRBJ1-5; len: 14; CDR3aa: CASSLRQINQPQHF
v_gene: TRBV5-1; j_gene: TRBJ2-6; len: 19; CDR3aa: CASSLDWTGRGAGANVLTF
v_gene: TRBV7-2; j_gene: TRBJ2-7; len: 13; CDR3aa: CASSSSSFYEQYF
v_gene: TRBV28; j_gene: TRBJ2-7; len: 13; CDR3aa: CASREGTTYEQYF
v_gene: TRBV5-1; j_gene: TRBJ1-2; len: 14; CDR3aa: CASSLAPENYGYTF
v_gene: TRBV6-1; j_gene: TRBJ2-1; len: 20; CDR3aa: CASSGPPGLAGLSSYNEQFF
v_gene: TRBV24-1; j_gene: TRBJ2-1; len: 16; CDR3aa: CATSDANRVEYNEQFF
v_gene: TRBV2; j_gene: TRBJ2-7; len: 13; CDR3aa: CASSEIPSTEQYF
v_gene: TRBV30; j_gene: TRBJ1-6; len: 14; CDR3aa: CAWTTGAHLAPLHF
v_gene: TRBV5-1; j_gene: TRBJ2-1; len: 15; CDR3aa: CASSLGGGFYNEQFF
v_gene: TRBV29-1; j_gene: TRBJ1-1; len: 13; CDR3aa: CSVGDRQNTEAFF
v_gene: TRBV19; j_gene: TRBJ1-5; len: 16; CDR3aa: CASSIMDSGGNQPQHF
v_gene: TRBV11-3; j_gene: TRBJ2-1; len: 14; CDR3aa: CASSFGGDRNEQFF
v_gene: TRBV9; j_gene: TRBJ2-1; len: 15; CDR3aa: CASSVGDMPYNEQFF
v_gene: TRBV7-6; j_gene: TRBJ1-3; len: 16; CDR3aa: CASSLGPGDSGNTIYF
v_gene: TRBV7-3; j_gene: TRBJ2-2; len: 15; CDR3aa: CASSRQGTATGELFF
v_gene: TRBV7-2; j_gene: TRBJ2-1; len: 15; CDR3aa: CASSPKNPVFNEQFF
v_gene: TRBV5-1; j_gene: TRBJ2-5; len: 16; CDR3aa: CASSLEVTGDQETQYF
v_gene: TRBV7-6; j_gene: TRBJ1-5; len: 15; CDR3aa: CASSPVQGLNQPQHF
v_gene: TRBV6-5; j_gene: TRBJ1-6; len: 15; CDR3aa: CASSYTTPDHSPLHF
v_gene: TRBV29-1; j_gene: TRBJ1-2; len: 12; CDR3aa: CSVAGQKYGYTF
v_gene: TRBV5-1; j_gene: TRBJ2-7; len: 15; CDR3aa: CASSSTGGFTYEQYF
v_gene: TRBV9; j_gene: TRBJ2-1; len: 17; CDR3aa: CASSRRGRLEYKDEQFF
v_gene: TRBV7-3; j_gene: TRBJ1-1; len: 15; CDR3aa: CASSLTSLRGEETFF
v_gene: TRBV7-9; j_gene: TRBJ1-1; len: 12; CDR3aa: CASSLVAAGAFF
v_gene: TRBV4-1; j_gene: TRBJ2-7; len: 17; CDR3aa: CASSRGGPGPYPLQQYF
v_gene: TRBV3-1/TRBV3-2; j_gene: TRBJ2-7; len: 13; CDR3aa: CASSQGTSSEQYF
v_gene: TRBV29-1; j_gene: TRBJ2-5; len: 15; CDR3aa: CSVTGSGGARETQYF
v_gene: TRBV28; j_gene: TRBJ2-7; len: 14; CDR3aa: CASSDSPSGSKQYF
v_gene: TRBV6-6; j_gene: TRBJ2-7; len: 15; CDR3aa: CASTQGQEGFYEQYF
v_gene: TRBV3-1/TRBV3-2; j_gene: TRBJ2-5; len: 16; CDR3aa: CASSQGPGTGGGAQYF
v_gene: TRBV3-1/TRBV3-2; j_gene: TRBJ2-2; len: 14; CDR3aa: CASSAGGGAGELFF